This T cell receptor beta chain emerged from a study of blood T cells in healthy people across ages. Study-wide findings and caveats: The CMV status of each donor remained undetermined, and this could have confounded shifts in expanded clonotypes. The long-lived group displayed more naive CD4+ cells, plus higher diversity, than the aged donors did.

A second PCR, run for about 7 to 11 cycles, used a sample-barcoded 5' primer plus a J-beta primer mix. TCRdb re-analysed the 5' RACE reads in MiXCR, keeping a single row per CDR3 protein. There are about 1.6 million distinct CDR3 sequences in the sample; around 35% occur only once, and approximately 10% lies in the top ten. The CDR3 spans 15 residues. CDR1 SGHRS and CDR2 YFSETQ come from the germline V gene. With 2 bases removed from V and 4 bases from J, the gap between germline ends came to 16 bases. Remarks on this clonotype: Its antigen remains unidentified.

Collection of 9 to 10 milliliters of peripheral blood was performed for each donor. Samples each had at least 6 micrograms of total RNA extracted. This TCR derives from a woman aged 25-40 years in good health. The sequenced sample was blood. This chain connects TRBV5-1 to TRBJ2-7; D remains unclear. The CDR3, as DNA: TGCGCCAGCAGCTTTCTGCCGGACGATACTTACGAGCAGTACTTC. The encoded protein is CASSFLPDDTYEQYF.